The 29 T cell receptor beta chains in this list originate from one sample, sequenced in a study of blood T cells in healthy people across ages. PCR was performed a second time for roughly 7 to 12 cycles using a sample-barcoded 5' primer and a J-beta primer mix. TCRdb re-called the 5' RACE reads with MiXCR, one entry per CDR3 protein. The sample carries some 1.4 million distinct CDR3 sequences, roughly 40% recorded once. Sequences were obtained from blood. Source of these receptors: a woman aged 18-29 years in good health.

V is TRBV27 and J is TRBJ2-2; 10 nucleotides line up with TRBD1. Germline CDR1 MNHEY, CDR2 SMNVEV (reference sequence). The CDR3 totals 16 residues. V lost 8 bases to trimming and J lost 5 bases; unmatched junction nucleotides: 11. The CDR3 loop reads CASGLLDRGRTGELFF. The CDR3 nucleotides are TGTGCCAGCGGCCTCCTCGACAGGGGGCGAACCGGGGAGCTGTTTTTT.

In this sample, this clonotype turned up a few times. The chain is built from TRBV7-2 and TRBJ2-5; 13 bases match TRBD2. Germline V CDR1 and CDR2: SGHTA, FQGNSA. Germline trimming cut 3 bases from V and 11 bases from J; bases unmatched to any gene: 12. This CDR3 has 16 amino acids. The CDR3 nucleotides read TGTGCCAGCAGCTTGGGTCCGGGACTAGCGGGATATAGGCAGTACTTC. Translating it yields CASSLGPGLAGYRQYF.

The chain carries TRBV19 and TRBJ2-1, with a weak D call TRBD2 (6 bases). V was cut by 5 bases and J by 0 bases, with 14 bases left in between. This CDR3 contains 16 residues. CDR1 LNHDA and CDR2 SQIVND come from the germline V gene (reference sequence). The CDR3 bases are TGTGCCAGTAGTTTAGCGGAGCCCAGCTCCTACAATGAGCAGTTCTTC. Protein: CASSLAEPSSYNEQFF.

The table lists this clonotype with a few counts. The chain joins TRBV20-1 to TRBJ1-5, with TRBD1 matching 11 bases. Looked up from germline, CDR1 is DFQATT and CDR2 is SNEGSKA (reference sequence). V was clipped by 5 bases and J by 6 bases; unmatched bases: 6. The CDR3 is made up of 14 amino acids. This CDR3 is CSAPGQGAGQPQHF. DNA of the CDR3: TGCAGTGCTCCTGGACAGGGGGCCGGTCAGCCCCAGCATTTT.

This clonotype has just a few counts. The germline gene is not matched at one end of the junction; a read error may be the cause. V is TRBV7-2 and J is TRBJ2-3, with 7 nucleotides matching TRBD2. CDR1 and CDR2 (germline): SGHTA, FQGNSA. CDR3 length: 14 residues. The CDR3 coding sequence is TGTGCCAGCGGCTTAGATGGGAGGGTCGATACGCAGTATTTT. It encodes CASGLDGRVDTQYF.

The gene calls are TRBV27 and TRBJ1-2; D gene ambiguous. Germline V gives CDR1 MNHEY, CDR2 SMNVEV (reference sequence). Trimming stripped 6 bases from V and 6 bases from J, with 23 bases between. This CDR3 has 16 residues. The CDR3 reads CASSSFRGLGNNGYTF. CDR3 sequence (DNA): TGTGCCAGCAGCTCGTTTAGAGGGTTGGGGAACAATGGCTACACCTTC.

This clonotype was counted between two and nine times. This chain uses TRBV20-1 with TRBJ2-3, with 7 positions matching TRBD1. Losses at the gene ends were 0 bases for V and 6 bases for J; bases not matched to a gene: 3. This CDR3 is built from 13 residues. CDR1 and CDR2 (germline): DFQATT, SNEGSKA (reference sequence). In nucleotides, the CDR3 is TGCAGTGCTAGAGATAGAGGGGGCGATACGCAGTATTTT. Residues: CSARDRGGDTQYF.

The V gene is TRBV24-1, the J gene TRBJ2-1, with 9 bases that match TRBD2. J gave up 2 bases and V 5 bases, and 3 bases lay outside the gene matches. The CDR3 has 15 amino acids. CDR1 and CDR2 (germline): KGHDR, SFDVKD. Written as DNA, the CDR3 is TGTGCCACCAGTGGGGCGGGAGGGCCCTACAATGAGCAGTTCTTC. Its translation is CATSGAGGPYNEQFF.

To note about this clonotype: This sequence may be a read error, since a much larger clone differs from it by one base. This chain uses TRBV6-2 or TRBV6-3 with TRBJ2-7, with 8 bases identical to TRBD1. Per the germline V gene, CDR1 is MNHEY and CDR2 is SVGEGT. The CDR3 loop spans 16 amino acids. The CDR3 coding sequence is TGTGCCAGCTTGGAACCCGTGGGGACAGGACGATACGAGCAGTGCTTC. Its protein is CASLEPVGTGRYEQCF.

About this clonotype: A junction boundary mismatches the germline segment, possibly from a read error. This chain joins TRBV7-6 and TRBJ2-1, with 12 bases identical to TRBD2. This CDR3 contains 17 residues. Per germline, CDR1 SGHVS and CDR2 FNYEAQ. The CDR3 nucleotides read TGTACCAGCAGCCCTGCTAGCGGGGGGGCAAGCTACAATGAGCAGTTCTTC. Protein: CTSSPASGGASYNEQFF. The full variable domain, in which reference TRBV7-6 and TRBJ2-1 provide the parts outside the CDR3, is GAGVSQSPRYKVTKRGQDVALRCDPISGHVSLYWYRQALGQGPEFLTYFNYEAQQDKSGLPNDRFSAERPEGSISTLTIQRTEQRDSAMYRCTSSPASGGASYNEQFFGPGTRLTVL.

The chain combines TRBV6-1 with TRBJ2-1; D may be TRBD2 (6 bases). TRBJ2-7 explains the end of the DNA better; the J call may be wrong. The CDR3 has 17 amino acids. The V gene's germline CDR1 is MNHNS and CDR2 SASEGT. The CDR3 nucleotides read TGTGCCACCCACCGGTCCGCCGGGACTCACACTTACAATGAGCAGTACTTC. Protein sequence: CATHRSAGTHTYNEQYF.

The chain combines TRBV2 with TRBJ2-3; 14 nucleotides match TRBD2. Germline assignment: CDR1 SNHLY and CDR2 FYNNEI. The V and J ends lost 4 bases and 6 bases, in that order; junction bases with no gene match: 3. The CDR3 loop spans 15 amino acids. The CDR3 here is CASSGRTSGRDTQYF. The CDR3 DNA reads as TGTGCCAGCAGTGGCCGGACTAGCGGGAGGGATACGCAGTATTTT.

V usage is TRBV5-1 and J usage is TRBJ2-7; the D call may be TRBD1 or TRBD2 (5 bases each). Germline V gene lookup returns CDR1 SGHRS and CDR2 YFSETQ. Trimming stripped 5 bases from V and 10 bases from J, with 28 bases between. The CDR3 contains 16 residues. CDR3 amino acids: CASSLNRDGEIGAQYF. Here the CDR3 DNA reads TGCGCCAGCAGTTTGAACCGGGACGGTGAAATAGGGGCCCAGTACTTC.

There are a few counts of this clonotype. The chain couples TRBV5-1 to TRBJ1-2, with D possibly matching TRBD1 (6 bases). From germline, CDR1 is SGHRS and CDR2 YFSETQ. Trimming cost V 4 bases and J 0 bases, with 16 bases left between them. This CDR3 contains 16 residues. The DNA for the CDR3 is TGCGCCAGCAGCCGGGACATCCAACCATCTAACTATGGCTACACCTTC. This codes for CASSRDIQPSNYGYTF.

Note on this clonotype: At one end, the junction sequence differs from germline, possibly due to a read error. The chain recombines TRBV29-1 with TRBJ2-7, with 9 bases lining up with TRBD1. Gene TRBJ2-5 matches the end of the DNA better, so the J call may be wrong. This CDR3 is built from 15 residues. Germline V lookup: CDR1 SQVTM, CDR2 ANQGSEA. This CDR3 reads CSFDAGTGRAETQYF. The DNA for the CDR3 is TGCAGCTTTGATGCCGGGACAGGGAGGGCAGAGACCCAGTACTTC.

This sequence joins TRBV29-1 and TRBJ2-1, with D maybe TRBD2 (6 bases). The assigned J gene may be wrong: the sequence end matches TRBJ2-7 better. The CDR3 sequence is 15 residues long. CDR1 and CDR2 from the germline V gene are SQVTM and ANQGSEA. CDR3 in DNA: TGCAGCGGTCGAAGCGGGCAGAGCTCCTACAATGAGCAGTACTTC. Residues: CSGRSGQSSYNEQYF.

This clonotype was picked up a small number of times. The chain employs TRBV5-1 and TRBJ2-5, with D possibly being TRBD1 (6 bases). CDR3 size: 14 residues. Germline CDR1 is SGHRS and CDR2 is YFSETQ. V was clipped by 6 bases and J by 11 bases, with 23 bases between them. This chain's CDR3 is CASTMGQNLNEQYF. CDR3 bases: TGCGCCAGCACCATGGGACAAAACCTCAATGAGCAGTACTTC.

The V gene is TRBV7-9, the J gene TRBJ2-4, with D tentatively TRBD2 (6 bases). V lost 5 bases to trimming and J lost 1 base, with 27 bases between them. In germline, CDR1 is SEHNR, CDR2 FQNEAQ (reference sequence). The CDR3 runs to 20 residues. The CDR3 reads CASSTEMGGNPVYAKNIQYF. The CDR3 nucleotides read TGTGCCAGCAGCACAGAGATGGGGGGTAATCCTGTTTACGCCAAAAACATTCAGTACTTC.

This clonotype showed up just a few times. The rearrangement joins TRBV6-2 or TRBV6-3 to TRBJ2-3; 7 positions agree with TRBD2. With V trimmed by 0 bases and J by 8 bases, 8 bases remained unmatched. Germline V CDR1 and CDR2: MNHEY, SVGEGT. The CDR3 is made up of 15 amino acids. CDR3 in amino acids: CASSYSTGGAGTQYF. The CDR3, as DNA: TGTGCCAGCAGTTACTCGACGGGGGGTGCAGGTACGCAGTATTTT.

V is TRBV10-3 and J is TRBJ2-5; D possibly corresponds to TRBD2 (7 bases). Near its end, the DNA agrees better with TRBJ2-7, so the J call may be wrong. Germline loops: CDR1 ENHRY, CDR2 SYGVKD. This CDR3 region has 14 residues. DNA for the CDR3: TGTGCCATCACCCAAGGGGGGGGAGTAGACGAGCAGTACTTC. This translates into CAITQGGGVDEQYF.

V and J are TRBV9 and TRBJ1-4; no clear D. Trimming pared 1 base from V and 10 bases from J, leaving 14 bases between. In germline, CDR1 is SGDLS, CDR2 YYNGEE. This CDR3 comprises 14 residues. CDR3 loop: CASSVYDTEGKLFF. The CDR3 DNA reads as TGTGCCAGCAGCGTATATGACACCGAGGGAAAACTGTTTTTT.

This clonotype was seen only a few times. This chain links TRBV12-3 or TRBV12-4 with TRBJ1-2, with 8 bases lining up with TRBD1. V trimming: 1 base; J trimming: 3 bases; junction bases outside the gene matches: 4. This CDR3 has 15 amino acids. The DNA for the CDR3 is TGTGCCAGCAGTTTAGTGTGGGGACAGGACTATGGCTACACCTTC. Protein sequence: CASSLVWGQDYGYTF.

This clonotype came up a few times. V usage is TRBV2 and J usage is TRBJ2-5; TRBD1 might be the D (6 bases). Trimming stripped 8 bases from V and 2 bases from J, with 15 bases between. From germline, CDR1 is SNHLY and CDR2 FYNNEI. The CDR3 contains 14 residues. CDR3 sequence: CASQRTVPQETQYF. CDR3 DNA: TGTGCCAGCCAACGGACAGTCCCACAAGAGACCCAGTACTTC.

This clonotype occurred a few times. The chain carries TRBV10-3 and TRBJ1-2, with TRBD1 identical over 11 bases. Germline values: CDR1 ENHRY, CDR2 SYGVKD. There are 16 residues in the CDR3. V shed 4 bases, J shed 4 bases, and the junction held 8 bases outside the gene matches. CDR3 region: CAISAGTGGGRYGYTF. CDR3 coding DNA: TGTGCCATCAGTGCCGGGACAGGGGGGGGTCGCTATGGCTACACCTTC.

With regard to this clonotype: A read error is possible here, since a much larger clone lies one base away. The gene calls are TRBV4-1 and TRBJ2-5, with 8 bases fitting TRBD2. Germline-derived CDR1 and CDR2 are MGHRA and YSYEKL. The V segment lost 1 base and the J segment 11 bases; nucleotides outside the gene matches: 21. CDR3 size: 18 residues. The CDR3 nucleotides read TGCGCCAGCAGCCAAGTTGATATGGGACTAGTGGGAGGAAATGAGCAGTACTTC. This encodes CASSQVDMGLVGGNEQYF.

This clonotype occurred once. CDR3: CATSRERGGEPQHF. The CDR3 DNA is TGTGCCACCAGCAGAGAAAGGGGCGGAGAGCCCCAGCATTTT. V gene TRBV15 combines with J gene TRBJ1-5; D possibly corresponds to TRBD1 (5 bases). The CDR3 is 14 amino acids. V shed 0 bases and J shed 8 bases, with 11 bases lying between them. The germline V gene has CDR1 LNHNV and CDR2 YYDKDF (reference sequence). Together with reference TRBV15 and TRBJ1-5, the CDR3 gives the full variable domain: DAMVIQNPRYQVTQFGKPVTLSCSQTLNHNVMYWYQQKSSQAPKLLFHYYDKDFNNEADTPDNFQSRRPNTSFCFLDIRSPGLGDTAMYLCATSRERGGEPQHFGDGTRLSIL.

This clonotype turned up a few times. The chain recombines TRBV28 with TRBJ2-2; D possibly corresponds to TRBD2 (5 bases). V lost 5 bases and J 8 bases, leaving 9 bases between the germline ends. CDR3 length: 12 amino acids. CDR1 is MDHEN and CDR2 is SYDVKM in the germline V gene. The CDR3 sequence is CASSGTGGELFF. The DNA of the CDR3 is TGTGCCAGCAGTGGAACGGGAGGGGAGCTGTTTTTT.

The rearrangement joins TRBV12-5 to TRBJ2-1, with TRBD2 matching 9 bases. From germline, CDR1 is LGHNT and CDR2 FRNRAP. The CDR3 runs to 17 residues. Unmatched junction bases numbered 12, after V lost 0 bases and J lost 9 bases. CDR3 nucleotide sequence: TGTGCTAGTGGTTTGGTGGTCGGCGGGAGGGCCGGGGGTGAGCAGTTCTTC. This sequence encodes CASGLVVGGRAGGEQFF.

The gene calls are TRBV7-6 and TRBJ2-3, with D unclear. Germline CDR1 reads SGHVS; CDR2 reads FNYEAQ. This CDR3 has 15 residues. The V end was cut by 1 base, the J end by 3 bases, with 11 bases between. In DNA form, the CDR3 reads TGTGCCAGCAGCTTAGGAGCTAGATCGACAGATACGCAGTATTTT. Its translation is CASSLGARSTDTQYF.